This is a list of T cell receptor beta chains from one sample in a study of T cell responses to AZD1222 COVID-19 vaccine. Data came from immunoSEQ multiplex PCR; TCRdb stores just in-frame clones and leaves some out. This sample yields 130,000 or so clones, of which 93% are seen a single time; about 0.86% belongs to the top ten. The sequencing used peripheral blood, collected on day 0 of AZD1222 vaccination. All receptors come from an adult in good health. The CDR3 runs from the conserved cysteine through the conserved F or W. Clone size is not always given. Where it is, it says once, few, many or a class for expanded clones.

once TRBV2 CASSEQGAEGYGYTF
. TRBV11-2 CASSLDGYGYTF
. TRBV9 CASSLTSGYTDTQYF
. TRBV5-1 CASSLEYGQGIVYGYTF
. TRBV7-2 CASSSGQGDYQPQHF
. TRBV7-2 CASSLLGGRSGNTIYF
. TRBV4-1 CASSLLQGVDANQQFF
. TRBV2 CASTKGAGTEAFF
. TRBV5-6 CASAGTGGSYEQYF
few TRBV7-9 CASSSGTERAYEQYF
. TRBV12-3/TRBV12-4 CASTGGGEQYF
. TRBV6-5 CASSSTGTAGTEAFF
. TRBV3-1/TRBV3-2 CASRSQNEGYTF
. TRBV3-1/TRBV3-2 CASSQGTDNQPQHF
. TRBV6-2/TRBV6-3 CASSRLAMGETQYF
. TRBV5-1 CASSSRGRREKLFF
. TRBV6-1 CASSEAGGYTF
. TRBV5-6 CASSSLDRPNYGYTF
. TRBV30 CAWSVWRYPNTEAFF
. TRBV12-5 CASAQGQGSEKLFF
. TRBV4-2 CASSQELSGGANEQFF
. TRBV5-6 CASSLAGDWEKLFF
. TRBV25-1 CASGTGRRTEAFF
. TRBV6-5 CASGRWDKTEAFF
. TRBV19 CASRSRDTEAFF
. TRBV7-9 CASSLRQGNEQFF
. TRBV7-8 CASSLGRTRVPYEQYF
. TRBV5-4 CASTQSPQMNTEAFF
. TRBV9 CASSPPGGDQTQYF
. TRBV5-1 CASSSNPGSDTQYF
. TRBV21-1 CASSKAKVGGIASGNTIYF
. TRBV7-2 CASSLYLGRYSPLHF
. TRBV5-8 CASSLPGQGALGEQYF
. TRBV19 CASSMKKGGEQFF
. TRBV27 CASSRKTGSNEKLFF
. TRBV7-8 CASSLTGSSYNEQFF
. TRBV18 CASSPTGVSYEQYF
. TRBV19 CASRLPSTTGIYGYTF
. TRBV11-2 CASSSPRGGSVRGYTF
few TRBV5-8 CASSFRGAPTNEKLFF
. TRBV5-5 CASSRGGDYGYTF
. TRBV5-1 CASSLLMGNTEAFF
. TRBV27 CASSFFGRGGYGYTF
few TRBV5-6 CASSFRDSNQPQHF
. TRBV11-2 CASSPVRGRGNYGYTF
. TRBV4-1 CASSLTALGEGYEQYF
. TRBV3-1/TRBV3-2 CASSPERATETQYF
. TRBV7-9 CASSSGGQGTNGYTF
. TRBV5-6 CASSLASRYSGNTIYF
. TRBV28 CASSALLGAGNQPQHF